The 19 T cell receptor beta chains below were found in one sample sequenced in a study of blood T cells in healthy people across ages. A second about 6 to 12 cycle PCR used barcoded and J-beta primers. MiXCR, run by TCRdb on the 5' RACE reads, gives a single entry per CDR3 protein. The sample carries approximately 880,000 distinct CDR3 sequences, around 48% recorded once. Sequenced sample: blood. The receptors were gathered from a man aged 25-45 years in good health.

The chain recombines TRBV9 with TRBJ2-7; 7 bases line up with TRBD1. This CDR3 has 15 residues. Germline V gene lookup returns CDR1 SGDLS and CDR2 YYNGEE. Germline trimming cut 0 bases from V and 7 bases from J; bases unmatched to any gene: 10. CDR3 nucleotides: TGTGCCAGCAGCGTAGATGGGAACAGGGGCGGGGAGCAGTACTTC. Protein product: CASSVDGNRGGEQYF.

This chain links TRBV7-9 with TRBJ2-3, with a tentative D call TRBD1 (5 bases). V lost 8 bases to trimming and J lost 3 bases, with 12 bases between them. Germline V CDR1 and CDR2: SEHNR, FQNEAQ (reference sequence). This CDR3 is 13 amino acids long. The CDR3 is CASGVQGTDTQYF. The CDR3 region has the DNA TGTGCCAGCGGCGTCCAGGGTACAGATACGCAGTATTTT.

The chain joins TRBV5-1 to TRBJ2-1; D remains unclear. CDR3 length: 13 amino acids. Between the trimmed V and J ends, which lost 0 bases and 10 bases, there was a span of 11 bases. Looked up from germline, CDR1 is SGHRS and CDR2 is YFSETQ. The DNA for the CDR3 is TGCGCCAGCAGCTTGGCTACGACAAAGGAGCAGTTCTTC. This sequence encodes CASSLATTKEQFF.

The genes are TRBV5-1 and TRBJ2-5; TRBD1 aligns across 9 bases. The CDR3 covers 14 residues. Germline V gene data show CDR1 as SGHRS and CDR2 as YFSETQ. Trimming removed 6 bases from V and 5 bases from J; junction bases left unmatched: 8. The CDR3: CASIEGTGKETQYF. CDR3 nucleotide sequence: TGCGCCAGCATAGAGGGGACAGGGAAGGAGACCCAGTACTTC.

The J gene is TRBJ2-3, the V gene TRBV27, with D possibly TRBD2 on 5 matching bases. This CDR3 is built from 15 residues. Trimming left V 4 bases short and J 2 bases short, with 13 bases between. Germline CDR1 MNHEY, CDR2 SMNVEV (reference sequence). Here the CDR3 reads CASSSPTRNTDTQYF. The CDR3 nucleotides are TGTGCCAGCAGTTCACCTACTAGAAACACAGATACGCAGTATTTT.

V usage is TRBV7-8 and J usage is TRBJ1-4; the D is unclear. CDR1 SGHVS and CDR2 FQNEAQ come from the germline V gene. V lost 1 base, J lost 8 bases, and 14 bases lay in between. The length of the CDR3 is 15 residues. Here the CDR3 reads CASSLELGMREKLFF. DNA for the CDR3: TGTGCCAGCAGCTTAGAGCTGGGTATGAGGGAAAAACTGTTTTTT.

The gene calls are TRBV20-1 and TRBJ2-5; D is perhaps TRBD1 (7 bases). CDR3 size: 15 residues. V was trimmed by 5 bases and J by 1 base, leaving 17 bases between them. CDR1 and CDR2 (germline): DFQATT, SNEGSKA (reference sequence). The CDR3 sequence: CSAGAAGQSQETQYF. In DNA, the CDR3 is TGCAGTGCTGGGGCCGCGGGACAGTCCCAAGAGACCCAGTACTTC.

This clonotype has just one count. The chain uses TRBV7-2 and TRBJ2-7, with 8 bases matching TRBD1. Trimming took 5 bases from V and 4 from J; bases not matched to a gene: 13. The CDR3 covers 16 residues. The V gene's germline CDR1 is SGHTA and CDR2 FQGNSA. This CDR3 reads CASSLRQGRSSYEQYF. DNA for the CDR3: TGTGCCAGCAGCCTAAGACAGGGGAGATCCTCTTACGAGCAGTACTTC.

This clonotype was seen more than once but under ten times. This rearrangement joins TRBV20-1 to TRBJ2-7; a weak D match, TRBD1 (6 bases). This CDR3 region has 14 residues. The V end was cut by 7 bases, the J end by 2 bases, with 18 bases between. Germline V gene data show CDR1 as DFQATT and CDR2 as SNEGSKA (reference sequence). CDR3 residues: CSVADSAEPYEQYF. The CDR3 coding sequence is TGCAGTGTGGCGGACAGCGCCGAACCCTACGAGCAGTACTTC.

The gene calls are TRBV11-3 and TRBJ2-1, with TRBD1 matching over 7 bases. CDR3 size: 18 residues. Germline V gene data show CDR1 as SGHNT and CDR2 as YENEEA. Trimming cost V 2 bases and J 5 bases; bases outside gene matches: 15. The CDR3 loop is CASSLRRLGDRENNEQFF. DNA of the CDR3: TGTGCCAGCAGCTTACGTCGCCTGGGAGACAGGGAGAACAATGAGCAGTTCTTC.

Turning to this clonotype: A read error may account for a junction end that differs from germline. This rearrangement joins TRBV29-1 to TRBJ2-1; the D call may be TRBD1 or TRBD2 (6 bases each). This CDR3 is 14 amino acids long. Germline CDR1 reads SQVTM; CDR2 reads ANQGSEA. CDR3 sequence (DNA): TGCAGCGGGAAGGGGGGAGAAAAGTACGATGAGCAGATCTTC. It encodes CSGKGGEKYDEQIF.

The chain recombines TRBV6-2 or TRBV6-3 with TRBJ2-7; 12 bases agree with TRBD2. CDR1 and CDR2 from the germline V gene are MNHEY and SVGEGT. The CDR3 is 17 residues long. V was clipped by 6 bases and J by 0 bases; unmatched bases: 9. The CDR3 nucleotides are TGTGCCAGCAGGACACTAGCGGGGGGCGAACACTCCTACGAGCAGTACTTC. Its translation is CASRTLAGGEHSYEQYF.

This clonotype was recorded a few times. This rearrangement joins TRBV5-1 to TRBJ1-2; D gene unclear. V lost 5 bases to trimming and J lost 3 bases, with 5 bases between them. The CDR3 is 11 amino acids. In germline, CDR1 is SGHRS, CDR2 YFSETQ. CDR3 sequence: CASRADYGYTF. Written as DNA, the CDR3 is TGCGCCAGCAGAGCGGACTATGGCTACACCTTC.

This rearrangement joins TRBV12-3 or TRBV12-4 to TRBJ2-1; D might be TRBD2 (5 bases). This CDR3 contains 11 residues. V shed 4 bases and J shed 10 bases, with 8 bases lying between them. Here the CDR3 reads CASSSDWEQFF. CDR3 DNA sequence: TGTGCCAGCAGTTCGGACTGGGAGCAGTTCTTC.

The chain recombines TRBV7-2 with TRBJ2-1; TRBD2 might be the D (5 bases). The J call is in doubt because the DNA end fits TRBJ2-7 better. This CDR3 has 16 residues. Germline CDR1 and CDR2: SGHTA and FQGNSA. The CDR3 spells CASSQPYRTAGNEQYF. The CDR3, as DNA: TGTGCCAGCAGCCAACCCTACCGGACTGCCGGTAATGAGCAGTACTTC.

This chain joins TRBV14 and TRBJ1-2, with D possibly matching TRBD1 (5 bases). Germline V CDR1 and CDR2: SGHDN, FVKESK. CDR3 size: 16 residues. V lost 4 bases and J lost 0, with 15 bases in between. The CDR3 region has the DNA TGTGCCAGCAGCCTTAGTGCAGGGCTTTCTAACTATGGCTACACCTTC. The encoded protein is CASSLSAGLSNYGYTF.

This clonotype came up many times. Germline is not matched at one junction end, which may reflect a read error. The rearrangement joins TRBV3-1 to TRBJ2-7; D may be TRBD1 (6 bases). Germline CDR1 reads LGHDT; CDR2 reads YNNKEL (reference sequence). CDR3 length: 13 residues. The CDR3 here is CASSQVQGYEQYF. CDR3 DNA sequence: TGCGCCAGCAGCCAAGTACAGGGCTACGAGCAGTACTTC.

The chain employs TRBV15 and TRBJ2-7; perhaps TRBD1 as D (5 bases). The DNA end is more similar to TRBJ2-5, so the J call may be wrong. The CDR3 has 13 residues. Germline V gene sequence: CDR1 LNHNV, CDR2 YYDKDF (reference sequence). CDR3 sequence: CATSRERGETQYF. DNA of the CDR3: TGTGCCACCAGCAGAGAAAGGGGAGAGACCCAGTACTTC.

The CDR3 protein is CASSAGPQLTQFF. CDR3 DNA sequence: TGTGCCAGCAGTGCGGGACCTCAACTCACGCAGTTCTTC. The V gene is TRBV6-1, the J gene TRBJ2-1; D may match TRBD1 or TRBD2 (5 bases each). Trimming removed 4 bases at V and 12 bases at J, with 16 bases between. Germline assignment: CDR1 MNHNS and CDR2 SASEGT. The CDR3 is 13 residues long.